Here is one TCR beta chain with its context. This sample was taken from a study of tumor and adjacent non-tumor tissue in lung cancer. This sample's RNA came from whole unsorted tissue. More than 3 cm separated this lung sample from the edge of the tumor. Per germline, CDR1 SGHTA and CDR2 FQGNSA. The CDR3 sequence is 13 residues long. Trimming took 4 bases from V and 9 from J; bases not matched to a gene: 6. A modified ARM-PCR protocol with three rounds of nested PCR amplified TCRbeta. TCRdb processed the multiplex PCR reads anew with MiXCR; each CDR3 protein has one entry. The top ten hold about 41% of the sample, which has under 45,000 distinct CDR3 sequences, roughly 60% seen once.

V is TRBV7-2 and J is TRBJ2-1, with 7 bases identical to TRBD1. This TCR derives from a man aged 45-65 years with non-small cell lung cancer. The sample taken for sequencing was distant non-tumor lung tissue. CDR3 nucleotide sequence: TGTACCAGCAGCTCCTCTCGGACAGGTGAGCAGTTCTTC. Translated: CTSSSSRTGEQFF. Full variable domain (remainder filled in from reference TRBV7-2 and TRBJ2-1): GAGVSQSPSNKVTEKGKDVELRCDPISGHTALYWYRQSLGQGLEFLIYFQGNSAPDKSGLPSDRFSAERTGGSVSTLTIQRTQQEDSAVYLCTSSSSRTGEQFFGPGTRLTVL.